What follows are 24 T cell receptor beta chains derived from one specimen sequenced in a study of T cell responses to AZD1222 COVID-19 vaccine. Clones were sequenced by immunoSEQ multiplex PCR, and TCRdb holds only the in-frame ones, with some missing. The data show roughly 120,000 clones, with around 84% seen just once and approximately 18% held by the top ten. The source material was peripheral blood, sampled 28 days after the second AZD1222 dose. The receptor source for this set is an adult who received the AZD1222 COVID-19 vaccine.

The chain couples TRBV4-1 to TRBJ1-2; D is uncertain. The CDR3 is made up of 15 amino acids. Germline-derived CDR1 and CDR2 are MGHRA and YSYEKL. The V end lost 0 bases, the J end lost 2 bases, and 10 bases lay between the germline ends. As DNA, the CDR3 is TGCGCCAGCAGCCAAGAAGGCCTAACAAACTATGGCTACACCTTC. Protein: CASSQEGLTNYGYTF.

The chain carries TRBV5-1 and TRBJ1-6; a possible D gene is TRBD1 (6 bases). In germline, CDR1 is SGHRS, CDR2 YFSETQ. The CDR3 has 15 amino acids. Trimming shortened V by 3 bases and J by 7 bases, and 14 bases separated the two germline ends. CDR3 sequence (DNA): TGCGCCAGCAGCTCCAAACAGGGAGAAAATTCACCCCTCCACTTT. Protein: CASSSKQGENSPLHF. The whole variable domain, filled in from reference TRBV5-1 and TRBJ1-6, reads KAGVTQTPRYLIKTRGQQVTLSCSPISGHRSVSWYQQTPGQGLQFLFEYFSETQRNKGNFPGRFSGRQFSNSRSEMNVSTLELGDSALYLCASSSKQGENSPLHFGNGTRLTVT.

The chain employs TRBV4-1 and TRBJ1-5; D unresolved. V lost 0 bases and J 6 bases, leaving 12 bases between the germline ends. Germline CDR1 and CDR2: MGHRA and YSYEKL. This CDR3 has 15 amino acids. Here the CDR3 DNA reads TGCGCCAGCAGCCAAGATACAGCAATGCGTCAGCCCCAGCATTTT. Translation gives CASSQDTAMRQPQHF.

The gene calls are TRBV4-3 and TRBJ2-7; TRBD1 is a possible D gene (6 bases). With 0 bases removed from V and 6 bases from J, the gap between germline ends came to 6 bases. This CDR3 comprises 12 residues. Germline-derived CDR1 and CDR2 are LGHNA and YSLEER. In DNA form, the CDR3 reads TGCGCCAGCAGCCAAGAGGGGGCCGAGCAGTACTTC. Its translation: CASSQEGAEQYF.

The chain combines TRBV6-5 with TRBJ1-4; D not certain. The V gene lost 6 bases and the J gene lost 4 bases, with 15 bases spanning the gap. Germline-derived CDR1 and CDR2 are MNHEY and SVGAGI. This CDR3 is built from 15 residues. In nucleotides, the CDR3 is TGTGCCAGCAGCTTACAAGGACGGAGTAATGAAAAACTGTTTTTT. Translation gives CASSLQGRSNEKLFF.

The rearrangement links TRBV7-9 to TRBJ1-1; TRBD1 matches 9 bases. With V trimmed by 5 bases and J by 5 bases, 9 bases remained unmatched. The CDR3 is 15 residues long. Germline CDR1 reads SEHNR; CDR2 reads FQNEAQ (reference sequence). Here the CDR3 reads CASSGRGQGNTEAFF. As DNA, the CDR3 is TGTGCCAGCAGCGGACGGGGACAGGGCAATACTGAAGCTTTCTTT.

The chain is built from TRBV3-1 (or the pseudogene TRBV3-2) and TRBJ2-3, with D perhaps matching TRBD1 (5 bases). The V gene's germline CDR1 is LGHDT and CDR2 YNNKEL (reference sequence). V gave up 0 bases and J gave up 2 bases, with 9 bases separating them. The CDR3 consists of 15 residues. The CDR3: CASSQEQVLTDTQYF. For the CDR3, the DNA is TGTGCCAGCAGCCAAGAACAGGTGCTCACAGATACGCAGTATTTT.

This rearrangement joins TRBV14 to TRBJ2-3; no reliable D call. Trimming took off 8 bases at V and 3 bases at J, with 12 bases between the two ends. In germline, CDR1 is SGHDN, CDR2 FVKESK. The CDR3 sequence is 13 residues long. In DNA form, the CDR3 reads TGTGCCAGCCGTGGGTTCGGGACAGATACGCAGTATTTT. Translated, it gives CASRGFGTDTQYF. Full variable domain (missing parts from reference TRBV14 and TRBJ2-3): EAGVTQFPSHSVIEKGQTVTLRCDPISGHDNLYWYRRVMGKEIKFLLHFVKESKQDESGMPNNRFLAERTGGTYSTLKVQPAELEDSGVYFCASRGFGTDTQYFGPGTRLTVL.

This clone occurred once. The V gene is TRBV19, the J gene TRBJ2-3; D gene uncertain. The germline V gene has CDR1 LNHDA and CDR2 SQIVND (reference sequence). The CDR3 extends over 13 amino acids. The V and J ends lost 5 bases and 2 bases respectively, with 8 bases between them. CDR3 coding DNA: TGTGCCAGTAGTTTCCGTTACACAGATACGCAGTATTTT. Its protein product is CASSFRYTDTQYF.

This clone was counted a few times. The chain is built from TRBV10-3 and TRBJ1-5; TRBD1 matches 10 bases. The J segment lost 3 bases and the V segment lost 9 bases, leaving 5 bases of the junction unmatched. The germline V gene has CDR1 ENHRY and CDR2 SYGVKD. The CDR3 is 14 residues long. This CDR3 reads CAIGTGDINQPQHF. The CDR3 nucleotides are TGTGCCATTGGGACAGGGGATATCAATCAGCCCCAGCATTTT.

The rearrangement uses TRBV10-3 and TRBJ1-5; the D gene is possibly TRBD1 (5 bases). Trimming stripped 4 bases from V and 6 bases from J, with 13 bases between. The CDR3 length is 14 residues. CDR1 is ENHRY and CDR2 is SYGVKD in the germline V gene. This CDR3 reads CAISGQVGGQPQHF. The CDR3, as DNA: TGTGCCATCAGTGGGCAGGTGGGGGGTCAGCCCCAGCATTTT.

The DNA of the CDR3 is TGTGCCAGCAGCTTAGGTCCAGGCAATCAGCCCCAGCATTTT. Amino acids: CASSLGPGNQPQHF. This chain links TRBV7-8 with TRBJ1-5; D remains unclear. The CDR3 is 14 residues long. Trimming left V 1 base short and J 2 bases short, with 6 bases between. CDR1 is SGHVS, CDR2 FQNEAQ, per germline.

The chain combines TRBV18 with TRBJ1-1, with a tentative D call TRBD1 (6 bases). V gave up 6 bases and J gave up 3 bases, with 14 bases separating them. Germline V lookup: CDR1 KGHSH, CDR2 LQKENI. The CDR3 length is 14 residues. CDR3 sequence (DNA): TGTGCCAGCTCTAGCGGAAGGGGGGACACTGAAGCTTTCTTT. This codes for CASSSGRGDTEAFF.

The gene calls are TRBV6-2 or TRBV6-3 and TRBJ1-1, with a weak D call TRBD1 (5 bases). This CDR3 is built from 15 residues. Germline loops: CDR1 MNHEY, CDR2 SVGEGT. The ends were cut back, 2 bases at V and 1 base at J, with 11 bases in the middle. The CDR3 loop is CASSYKGVGNTEAFF. In DNA form, the CDR3 reads TGTGCCAGCAGTTACAAAGGGGTCGGGAACACTGAAGCTTTCTTT.

The chain carries TRBV15 and TRBJ1-1, with a tentative D call TRBD1 (5 bases). The length of the CDR3 is 15 residues. The germline V and J ends were trimmed by 3 bases and 2 bases, with 13 bases remaining between them. Germline lookup yields CDR1 LNHNV and CDR2 YYDKDF (reference sequence). The CDR3 reads CATSSRSTANTEAFF. CDR3 nucleotide sequence: TGTGCCACCAGCAGCCGATCGACAGCAAACACTGAAGCTTTCTTT.

This sequence joins TRBV5-4 and TRBJ2-7; 8 bases match TRBD2. Germline lookup yields CDR1 SGHNT and CDR2 YYREEE (reference sequence). CDR3 length: 16 residues. The V and J ends lost 4 bases and 7 bases, in that order; junction bases with no gene match: 16. The CDR3 nucleotides read TGTGCCAGCAGCGAAGGGTATAGCGGGGCCCTGGGGGAGCAGTACTTC. The encoded protein is CASSEGYSGALGEQYF. Based on the CDR3 plus reference TRBV5-4 and TRBJ2-7, the full variable domain is ETGVTQSPTHLIKTRGQQVTLRCSSQSGHNTVSWYQQALGQGPQFIFQYYREEENGRGNFPPRFSGLQFPNYSSELNVNALELDDSALYLCASSEGYSGALGEQYFGPGTRLTVT.

The chain recombines TRBV5-4 with TRBJ1-1; no clear D. The germline V gene has CDR1 SGHNT and CDR2 YYREEE (reference sequence). CDR3 length: 14 residues. With 1 base removed from V and 2 bases from J, the gap between germline ends came to 9 bases. The CDR3 is CASSLRQVNTEAFF. DNA of the CDR3: TGTGCCAGCAGCTTGAGGCAGGTCAACACTGAAGCTTTCTTT.

The chain combines TRBV4-2 with TRBJ2-2; no definite D call. Per germline, CDR1 LGHNA and CDR2 YNFKEQ. The CDR3 is 16 residues long. V gave up 0 bases and J gave up 6 bases, with 14 bases separating them. In DNA, the CDR3 is TGTGCCAGCAGCCAAGAGCCTTGGGGTGCGGCCGGGGAGCTGTTTTTT. Amino acid sequence: CASSQEPWGAAGELFF.

The chain employs TRBV4-1 and TRBJ2-3; 7 nucleotides match TRBD1. V shed 2 bases and J 1 base; nucleotides not matched to a gene: 3. The CDR3 has 15 amino acids. Germline V lookup: CDR1 MGHRA, CDR2 YSYEKL. CDR3 sequence: CASSQYRGGTDTQYF. The CDR3 DNA reads TGCGCCAGCAGCCAATACAGGGGAGGCACAGATACGCAGTATTTT.

This sequence joins TRBV11-2 and TRBJ1-5; no firm D call. V dropped 0 bases and J dropped 3 bases, with 6 bases sitting between them. The CDR3 totals 14 residues. CDR1 is SGHAT, CDR2 FQNNGV, per germline. The CDR3 region has the DNA TGTGCCAGCAGCTTAGATCAGTACAATCAGCCCCAGCATTTT. This translates into CASSLDQYNQPQHF.

V and J are TRBV25-1 and TRBJ1-4; TRBD1 aligns across 9 bases. This CDR3 is 15 amino acids long. The germline CDR1 and CDR2 sequences are MGHDK and SYGVNS. J was trimmed by 8 bases and V by 4 bases; bases with no gene match: 8. As DNA, the CDR3 is TGTGCCAGCAGTGCCCTAAGACAGGGGGGGGAAAAACTGTTTTTT. Amino acid sequence: CASSALRQGGEKLFF.

The chain uses TRBV29-1 and TRBJ1-4; 9 bases map to TRBD1. CDR3 size: 14 residues. Germline CDR1 and CDR2: SQVTM and ANQGSEA. After removal of 3 bases from V and 6 bases from J, the junction contained 5 bases not matched to a gene. CDR3 loop: CSVEVGTGYEKLFF. The CDR3 nucleotides read TGCAGCGTTGAGGTCGGGACAGGGTATGAAAAACTGTTTTTT.

This chain links TRBV25-1 with TRBJ1-4; 10 nucleotides align to TRBD1. The CDR3 runs 15 residues. The germline CDR1 and CDR2 sequences are MGHDK and SYGVNS. J gave up 8 bases and V 2 bases, and 5 bases lay outside the gene matches. The CDR3 DNA reads as TGTGCCAGCAGTGAAAGGGACAGGGGTCGGGAAAAACTGTTTTTT. The encoded protein is CASSERDRGREKLFF.

The table lists this clone with a count of one. The J gene is TRBJ1-3, the V gene TRBV3-1 (or the pseudogene TRBV3-2); 7 nucleotides agree with TRBD1. Looked up from germline, CDR1 is LGHDT and CDR2 is YNNKEL (reference sequence). The J segment lost 4 bases and the V segment lost 4 bases, leaving 10 bases of the junction unmatched. This CDR3 spans 16 amino acids. The CDR3 here is CASSRETGVAGNTIYF. The DNA of the CDR3 is TGTGCCAGCAGCCGAGAAACAGGGGTCGCCGGAAACACCATATATTTT.